A single sample is the source of the 23 T cell receptor beta chains below, sequenced in a study of radiation and T cells in renal cell carcinoma. Libraries were prepared by immunoSEQ multiplex PCR; TCRdb keeps only in-frame clonotypes and omits some of them. The sample lists 95,000 to 150,000 clones, roughly 80% occurring once. Time point described: baseline pretreatment blood. The treatment was: 15 Gy SBRT to primary tumor, nephrectomy 4 weeks later. Sample: blood, taken from a patient whose treatment included radiotherapy and nephrectomy. Every receptor here comes from a woman aged 55-70 years with renal cell carcinoma.

The V call is TRBV28, the J call TRBJ2-7, with 10 bases aligning to TRBD1. This CDR3 contains 14 residues. J was trimmed by 4 bases and V by 5 bases; bases with no gene match: 5. Germline CDR1 is MDHEN and CDR2 is SYDVKM. DNA for the CDR3: TGTGCCAGCAGTCTGACAGGGGGCGCATACGAGCAGTACTTC. Amino acids: CASSLTGGAYEQYF.

This chain joins TRBV5-1 and TRBJ2-5; D may be TRBD1 (6 bases). The CDR3 runs to 14 residues. Trimming cost V 7 bases and J 0 bases, with 13 bases left between them. The V gene's germline CDR1 is SGHRS and CDR2 YFSETQ. This CDR3 reads CASAVGHYQETQYF. CDR3 DNA: TGCGCCAGCGCCGTGGGACACTACCAAGAGACCCAGTACTTC.

The V gene is TRBV6-4, the J gene TRBJ2-3; 7 nucleotides line up with TRBD1. CDR1 and CDR2 from the germline V gene are MRHNA and SNTAGT. V was clipped by 4 bases and J by 4 bases; unmatched bases: 5. The CDR3 has 14 residues. Written as DNA, the CDR3 is TGTGCCAGCAGTGCGGCAGGGGGTTCAGATACGCAGTATTTT. This gives the protein CASSAAGGSDTQYF.

This rearrangement joins TRBV5-8 to TRBJ2-5; D gene ambiguous. The V and J ends lost 2 bases and 7 bases respectively, with 6 bases between them. This CDR3 region has 11 residues. Germline lookup yields CDR1 SGHTS and CDR2 YDEGEE. Written as DNA, the CDR3 is TGTGCCAGCAGCTTACGGCCGACCCAGTACTTC. It translates to CASSLRPTQYF. Supplemented by reference TRBV5-8 and TRBJ2-5, the full variable domain reads EAGVTQSPTHLIKTRGQQATLRCSPISGHTSVYWYQQALGLGLQFLLWYDEGEERNRGNFPPRFSGRQFPNYSSELNVNALELEDSALYLCASSLRPTQYFGPGTRLLVL.

The CDR3 nucleotides are TGTGCCAGCAGCGGAAAGGATAGGGGACAAGAGACCCAGTACTTC. Amino acid sequence: CASSGKDRGQETQYF. This chain uses TRBV7-9 with TRBJ2-5, with D tentatively TRBD1 (5 bases). V lost 5 bases and J 2 bases, leaving 15 bases between the germline ends. The CDR3 length is 15 residues. Germline V CDR1 and CDR2: SEHNR, FQNEAQ (reference sequence).

The table lists this clone with a few counts. The chain is built from TRBV6-6 and TRBJ1-1, with no clear D. The CDR3 has 11 residues. The V end lost 5 bases, the J end lost 7 bases, and 8 bases lay between the germline ends. Germline V lookup: CDR1 MNHNY, CDR2 SVGAGI (reference sequence). CDR3 loop: CASSTWGEAFF. CDR3 in DNA: TGTGCCAGCAGTACCTGGGGTGAAGCTTTCTTT.

The sample holds a few counts of this clone. This chain links TRBV5-6 with TRBJ2-7; 7 bases map to TRBD1. Germline loops: CDR1 SGHDT, CDR2 YYEEEE. The CDR3 extends over 13 amino acids. Trimming removed 0 bases from V and 7 bases from J; junction bases left unmatched: 4. CDR3 coding DNA: TGTGCCAGCAGCTTGGGAACAGGGGAAGAGCAGTACTTC. Amino acids: CASSLGTGEEQYF.

The chain recombines TRBV2 with TRBJ1-5, with TRBD1 matching 12 bases. With 7 bases clipped from V and 5 bases from J, the junction kept 3 bases outside the gene matches. The CDR3 has 14 amino acids. Germline V gene data show CDR1 as SNHLY and CDR2 as FYNNEI. The CDR3 protein is CASIRDRGHQPQHF. The CDR3 DNA reads as TGTGCCAGCATAAGGGACAGGGGGCATCAGCCCCAGCATTTT.

V is TRBV6-5 and J is TRBJ1-1; no firm D call. Germline V gene sequence: CDR1 MNHEY, CDR2 SVGAGI. This CDR3 is 16 amino acids long. Deletions cut 0 bases from V and 7 bases from J, with 18 bases between. The CDR3 region has the DNA TGTGCCAGCAGTTACTCGACCCTGGCGAACTCTCTTGAAGCTTTCTTT. It specifies CASSYSTLANSLEAFF.

The chain has TRBV18 and TRBJ2-3; D is unresolved. In germline, CDR1 is KGHSH, CDR2 LQKENI. V lost 0 bases, J lost 4 bases, and 5 bases lay in between. The CDR3 length is 13 residues. The CDR3 DNA follows: TGTGCCAGCTCACCACCGGTTCCAGATACGCAGTATTTT. Translating it yields CASSPPVPDTQYF.

As for this clone: Other nucleotide sequences from this sample produce the same CDR3. This chain links TRBV6-1 with TRBJ1-5; D remains unclear. Trimming left V 3 bases short and J 0 bases short, with 12 bases between. The CDR3 is 16 residues long. Germline values: CDR1 MNHNS, CDR2 SASEGT. CDR3 in DNA: TGTGCCAGCAGTGAGCTGGCAGGCTATAGCAATCAGCCCCAGCATTTT. This translates into CASSELAGYSNQPQHF.

The chain couples TRBV27 to TRBJ2-7, with 11 bases matching TRBD2. With V trimmed by 3 bases and J by 7 bases, 8 bases remained unmatched. There are 15 residues in the CDR3. CDR1 is MNHEY and CDR2 is SMNVEV in the germline V gene (reference sequence). CDR3 residues: CASSFELAGVGEQYF. The CDR3 region has the DNA TGTGCCAGCAGTTTTGAACTAGCGGGAGTCGGGGAGCAGTACTTC.

CDR3 protein: CASSPSSDTEAFF. CDR3 DNA: TGTGCCAGCAGCCCCTCGTCCGACACTGAAGCTTTCTTT. The genes are TRBV11-2 and TRBJ1-1; D is undetermined. V was cut by 5 bases and J by 3 bases, with 10 bases left in between. The CDR3 has 13 residues. Germline values: CDR1 SGHAT, CDR2 FQNNGV.

The chain employs TRBV28 and TRBJ1-4, with 7 bases matching TRBD1. V trimming: 5 bases; J trimming: 4 bases; junction bases outside the gene matches: 7. Germline V gene sequence: CDR1 MDHEN, CDR2 SYDVKM. The CDR3 loop spans 15 amino acids. CDR3 coding DNA: TGTGCCAGCAGTGCCGGGACAGCTCGTAATGAAAAACTGTTTTTT. Translation: CASSAGTARNEKLFF.

This clone was counted a single time. The genes are TRBV6-5 and TRBJ2-3, with D tentatively TRBD1 (6 bases). The V end lost 5 bases, the J end lost 3 bases, and 9 bases lay between the germline ends. This CDR3 is 13 amino acids long. Per the germline V gene, CDR1 is MNHEY and CDR2 is SVGAGI. CDR3 protein: CASSITGTDTQYF. The CDR3 DNA reads as TGTGCCAGCAGTATAACAGGGACAGATACGCAGTATTTT.

This chain links TRBV25-1 with TRBJ2-3; 9 bases align to TRBD1. Germline CDR1 and CDR2: MGHDK and SYGVNS. V dropped 4 bases and J dropped 3; count of bases not matched to a gene: 8. CDR3 length: 16 amino acids. Here the CDR3 DNA reads TGTGCCAGCAGTGGAACAGGGGGCAAGAGGACAGATACGCAGTATTTT. Protein product: CASSGTGGKRTDTQYF.

This clone appeared once. The V gene is TRBV28, the J gene TRBJ1-2; D is perhaps TRBD1 (5 bases). CDR3 length equals 14 residues. CDR1 MDHEN and CDR2 SYDVKM come from the germline V gene. The V end lost 4 bases, the J end lost 5 bases, and 14 bases lay between the germline ends. CDR3 nucleotide sequence: TGTGCCAGCAGTTGGAGAGGGGCCCTTTATGGCTACACCTTC. Translating it yields CASSWRGALYGYTF.

This clone was recorded only once. The chain is built from TRBV5-1 and TRBJ1-2; D ambiguous. CDR1 SGHRS and CDR2 YFSETQ come from the germline V gene. V was shortened by 4 bases and J by 6 bases, with 19 bases between the two germline ends. The CDR3 runs to 15 residues. CDR3 in DNA: TGCGCCAGCAGCCGTGAAGATCCTCGTGGTCATGGCTACACCTTC. Its protein product is CASSREDPRGHGYTF.

This clone was picked up one time. The CDR3 region has the DNA TGTGCCAGCAGCTTAAGGAGGCAGGGCTACGAGCAGTACTTC. Translating gives CASSLRRQGYEQYF. V gene TRBV7-2 combines with J gene TRBJ2-7; the D gene could be TRBD1 or TRBD2 (5 bases each). With 2 bases removed from V and 3 bases from J, the gap between germline ends came to 11 bases. Germline-derived CDR1 and CDR2 are SGHTA and FQGNSA. This CDR3 region has 14 residues.

In the case of this clone: The junction departs from the called germline gene at one end, perhaps through a read error. The rearrangement joins TRBV28 to TRBJ2-4; a possible D gene is TRBD2 (5 bases). CDR3 size: 16 residues. CDR1 is MDHEN, CDR2 SYDVKM, per germline. The CDR3 region has the DNA TGTGCTAGCAGTTTTCTCGGGGTAGGGGCCAAAAACATTCAGTACTTC. Residues: CASSFLGVGAKNIQYF.

The J gene is TRBJ2-5, the V gene TRBV10-3, with D unresolved. V dropped 8 bases and J dropped 5 bases, with 6 bases sitting between them. The CDR3 extends over 10 amino acids. The germline V gene encodes CDR1 ENHRY and CDR2 SYGVKD. The DNA for the CDR3 is TGTGCCATCGGCCAGGAGACCCAGTACTTC. Its translation: CAIGQETQYF.

This chain links TRBV29-1 with TRBJ1-5; D remains ambiguous. The CDR3 has 13 residues. In germline, CDR1 is SQVTM, CDR2 ANQGSEA. Trimming took 0 bases from V and 6 from J, leaving 9 bases between them. This CDR3 is CSVEDHSGQPQHF. In nucleotides, the CDR3 is TGCAGCGTTGAAGATCACAGTGGTCAGCCCCAGCATTTT.

The gene calls are TRBV5-1 and TRBJ2-7; a weak D match, TRBD2 (6 bases). The CDR3 spans 14 residues. V lost 4 bases and J lost 5, with 16 bases in between. Germline V lookup: CDR1 SGHRS, CDR2 YFSETQ. The CDR3 sequence is CASSRDSLRDEQYF. The CDR3 DNA follows: TGCGCCAGCAGCCGGGACTCCCTTCGGGACGAGCAGTACTTC.